These 23 T cell receptor beta chains share one sample of origin, sequenced in a study of cytomegalovirus exposure and HLA in healthy donors. PCR was performed using 60 Vbeta and 13 Jbeta primers. This table comes from immunoSEQ multiplex PCR, and its TCRdb copy is limited to in-frame clones, with some not included. The sample shows about 170,000 clones, about 80% of them seen only once. What was sequenced was PBMCs. All receptors come from a woman aged 50 to 60 in good health and CMV-seronegative.

This rearrangement joins TRBV15 to TRBJ1-5; TRBD1 matches at 7 bases. The trim removed 4 bases at V and 0 bases at J, leaving 3 bases unmatched. Per germline, CDR1 LNHNV and CDR2 YYDKDF (reference sequence). There are 15 residues in the CDR3. The CDR3 region has the DNA TGTGCCACCAGCACACAGGGGATTAGCAATCAGCCCCAGCATTTT. Translated, it gives CATSTQGISNQPQHF.

The chain is built from TRBV18 and TRBJ2-7; a weak D match, TRBD1 (5 bases). CDR1 is KGHSH, CDR2 LQKENI, per germline. This CDR3 comprises 15 residues. Trimming stripped 6 bases from V and 3 bases from J, with 18 bases between. The CDR3 region is CASSPQGSLNYEQYF. The CDR3 nucleotides read TGTGCCAGCTCTCCTCAGGGATCGTTAAACTACGAGCAGTACTTC.

About this clone: Other DNA sequences in the same sample also yield this CDR3. V usage is TRBV7-2 and J usage is TRBJ1-6, with 8 bases lining up with TRBD1. The J segment lost 9 bases and the V segment lost 5 bases, leaving 9 bases of the junction unmatched. The CDR3 is made up of 15 amino acids. The germline gives CDR1 SGHTA, CDR2 FQGNSA. The CDR3 nucleotides read TGTGCCAGCAGCCTAGAAAGGACAGGGTTTTCACCCCTCCACTTT. This sequence encodes CASSLERTGFSPLHF.

V gene TRBV5-1 combines with J gene TRBJ2-2; TRBD2 matches 7 bases. The trim removed 6 bases at V and 6 bases at J, leaving 11 bases unmatched. The CDR3 consists of 15 residues. CDR1 and CDR2 (germline): SGHRS, YFSETQ. In DNA form, the CDR3 reads TGCGCCAGCACCGGGGGGAGCGATATCTCCGGGGAGCTGTTTTTT. Protein product: CASTGGSDISGELFF. The complete variable domain, with remaining parts taken from reference TRBV5-1 and TRBJ2-2, reads KAGVTQTPRYLIKTRGQQVTLSCSPISGHRSVSWYQQTPGQGLQFLFEYFSETQRNKGNFPGRFSGRQFSNSRSEMNVSTLELGDSALYLCASTGGSDISGELFFGEGSRLTVL.

The rearrangement uses TRBV4-1 and TRBJ2-3, with D perhaps TRBD2 (6 bases). Per the germline V gene, CDR1 is MGHRA and CDR2 is YSYEKL. V dropped 3 bases and J dropped 0 bases, with 10 bases sitting between them. The CDR3 has 15 residues. The CDR3 protein is CASSHSGSSTDTQYF. The CDR3 DNA follows: TGCGCCAGCAGCCATAGCGGATCTAGCACAGATACGCAGTATTTT.

The J gene is TRBJ1-5, the V gene TRBV2, with a possible D match to TRBD1 (6 bases). In germline, CDR1 is SNHLY, CDR2 FYNNEI. V was shortened by 6 bases and J by 1 base, with 10 bases between the two germline ends. CDR3 length: 14 residues. The CDR3 spells CASSIGGSNQPQHF. CDR3 in DNA: TGTGCCAGCAGCATAGGGGGAAGCAATCAGCCCCAGCATTTT.

The chain carries TRBV6-6 and TRBJ2-2; 9 bases are shared with TRBD1. This CDR3 has 16 amino acids. Germline values: CDR1 MNHNY, CDR2 SVGAGI (reference sequence). Unmatched junction bases numbered 7, after V lost 6 bases and J lost 2 bases. The CDR3 nucleotides read TGTGCCAGCAGCCGCGTACAGGGGGCCAACACCGGGGAGCTGTTTTTT. Its protein product is CASSRVQGANTGELFF.

CDR3 region: CASSPRTAGGTDRAYEQYF. CDR3 DNA: TGTGCCAGCAGCCCACGTACCGCCGGGGGGACCGACAGAGCCTACGAGCAGTACTTC. This rearrangement joins TRBV7-6 to TRBJ2-7; 7 bases line up with TRBD2. After removal of 5 bases from V and 2 bases from J, the junction contained 21 bases not matched to a gene. This CDR3 has 19 amino acids. Germline CDR1 and CDR2: SGHVS and FNYEAQ.

The V and J genes are TRBV7-8 and TRBJ1-5; D possibly corresponds to TRBD1 (5 bases). The germline V gene encodes CDR1 SGHVS and CDR2 FQNEAQ. CDR3 length: 14 amino acids. Deletions cut 5 bases from V and 7 bases from J, with 15 bases between. Here the CDR3 reads CASSLPQGGQPQHF. CDR3 nucleotide sequence: TGTGCCAGCAGCCTCCCGCAGGGAGGACAGCCCCAGCATTTT.

The genes are TRBV2 and TRBJ1-2; tentative D call: TRBD1 (6 bases). CDR1 is SNHLY, CDR2 FYNNEI, per germline. This CDR3 has 15 amino acids. The germline V and J ends were trimmed by 6 bases and 6 bases, with 20 bases remaining between them. The CDR3 DNA reads TGTGCCAGCAGGGGGGTGGCCAGGGGTGGCAATGGCTACACCTTC. Residues: CASRGVARGGNGYTF.

The chain has TRBV6-5 and TRBJ1-5; TRBD1 matches at 7 bases. This CDR3 contains 15 residues. Germline V CDR1 and CDR2: MNHEY, SVGAGI. V was pared by 4 bases and J by 0 bases, with 3 bases of the junction left unmatched. For the CDR3, the DNA is TGTGCCAGCAGTTTAACAGGGGCTAGCAATCAGCCCCAGCATTTT. This gives the protein CASSLTGASNQPQHF.

This sequence joins TRBV6-1 and TRBJ1-6, with D possibly matching TRBD1 (5 bases). V lost 4 bases, J lost 9 bases, and 7 bases lay in between. CDR1 MNHNS and CDR2 SASEGT come from the germline V gene. This CDR3 contains 12 residues. Here the CDR3 reads CASSAGASPLHF. The DNA for the CDR3 is TGTGCCAGCAGTGCTGGGGCTTCACCCCTCCACTTT.

This clone was recorded once. The chain couples TRBV11-2 to TRBJ1-1; 9 bases line up with TRBD1. J gave up 0 bases and V 5 bases, and 7 bases lay outside the gene matches. The germline CDR1 and CDR2 sequences are SGHAT and FQNNGV. The CDR3 covers 16 residues. CDR3 residues: CASSTHGDRVNTEAFF. The CDR3 region has the DNA TGTGCCAGCAGCACCCACGGGGACAGGGTGAACACTGAAGCTTTCTTT.

About this clone itself: A junction boundary mismatches the germline segment, possibly from a read error. This rearrangement joins TRBV7-2 to TRBJ1-1; 7 bases agree with TRBD1. The CDR3 covers 16 residues. Germline loops: CDR1 SGHTA, CDR2 FQGNSA. In DNA, the CDR3 is TGTGCCCGCAGCTTAGTCCCCTCAGGGGGTCGCACTGAAGCTTTCTTT. Protein sequence: CARSLVPSGGRTEAFF. Complete variable domain (other parts from reference TRBV7-2 and TRBJ1-1): GAGVSQSPSNKVTEKGKDVELRCDPISGHTALYWYRQSLGQGLEFLIYFQGNSAPDKSGLPSDRFSAERTGGSVSTLTIQRTQQEDSAVYLCARSLVPSGGRTEAFFGQGTRLTVV.

This chain connects TRBV2 to TRBJ2-1, with D unresolved. This CDR3 contains 13 residues. V was clipped by 3 bases and J by 0 bases, with 3 bases between them. The V gene's germline CDR1 is SNHLY and CDR2 FYNNEI. CDR3 nucleotide sequence: TGTGCCAGCAGTGACTACTCCTACAATGAGCAGTTCTTC. Its translation is CASSDYSYNEQFF.

The chain carries TRBV19 and TRBJ2-3, with a possible D match to TRBD2 (6 bases). This CDR3 comprises 13 residues. The germline V gene encodes CDR1 LNHDA and CDR2 SQIVND (reference sequence). Trimming took 7 bases from V and 1 from J, leaving 9 bases between them. CDR3 DNA: TGTGCCAGTAAAACGGGAGGCACAGATACGCAGTATTTT. Translated: CASKTGGTDTQYF.

The chain is built from TRBV6-1 and TRBJ2-7; D is possibly TRBD1 (6 bases). V lost 4 bases, J lost 0 bases, and 16 bases lay in between. In germline, CDR1 is MNHNS, CDR2 SASEGT. This CDR3 region has 16 residues. CDR3 protein: CASSGRPRTVSYEQYF. CDR3 bases: TGTGCCAGCAGTGGACGACCCCGGACAGTCTCCTACGAGCAGTACTTC.

The rearrangement links TRBV18 to TRBJ2-5; 7 bases map to TRBD2. Germline-derived CDR1 and CDR2 are KGHSH and LQKENI. J lost 5 bases, V lost 0 bases, and 6 bases had no gene match. The CDR3 has 15 amino acids. CDR3 sequence reads: CASSPPGLVGETQYF. Written as DNA, the CDR3 is TGTGCCAGCTCACCACCTGGACTAGTAGGCGAGACCCAGTACTTC. Full variable domain (remainder filled in from reference TRBV18 and TRBJ2-5): NAGVMQNPRHLVRRRGQEARLRCSPMKGHSHVYWYRQLPEEGLKFMVYLQKENIIDESGMPKERFSAEFPKEGPSILRIQQVVRGDSAAYFCASSPPGLVGETQYFGPGTRLLVL.

This rearrangement joins TRBV6-1 to TRBJ2-1; 8 bases are shared with TRBD1. Losses at the gene ends were 5 bases for V and 7 bases for J; bases not matched to a gene: 10. The CDR3 length is 15 residues. Germline assignment: CDR1 MNHNS and CDR2 SASEGT. Written as DNA, the CDR3 is TGTGCCAGCAGTCTCCGACAGGGGCTGGGGAATGAGCAGTTCTTC. Translating gives CASSLRQGLGNEQFF.

The CDR3 DNA reads TGCGCCAGCAGCTCTGGGGGCAGTTACGAGCAGTACTTC. This codes for CASSSGGSYEQYF. The chain employs TRBV5-1 and TRBJ2-7, with D tentatively TRBD1 (6 bases). Germline V gives CDR1 SGHRS, CDR2 YFSETQ. The V end was cut by 3 bases, the J end by 4 bases, with 11 bases between. The CDR3 is 13 residues long.

The count of this clone is one. The genes are TRBV6-1 and TRBJ2-3, with 8 bases fitting TRBD2. Germline V gene sequence: CDR1 MNHNS, CDR2 SASEGT. With V trimmed by 3 bases and J by 2 bases, 4 bases remained unmatched. The CDR3 contains 15 residues. CDR3 sequence reads: CASSDLAGITDTQYF. CDR3 DNA: TGTGCCAGCAGTGACTTAGCGGGGATCACAGATACGCAGTATTTT.

The chain links TRBV6-1 to TRBJ2-7; weak D call: TRBD1 (5 bases). The CDR3 has 11 amino acids. The V and J ends lost 8 bases and 3 bases respectively, with 8 bases between them. Looked up from germline, CDR1 is MNHNS and CDR2 is SASEGT. The CDR3 sequence: CASQDNYEQYF. CDR3 coding DNA: TGTGCCAGCCAGGACAACTACGAGCAGTACTTC.

This clone was counted between two and nine times. V gene TRBV19 combines with J gene TRBJ1-4, with no clear D. Between the trimmed V and J ends, which lost 6 bases and 7 bases, there was a span of 15 bases. CDR3 length equals 14 residues. Germline CDR1 LNHDA, CDR2 SQIVND (reference sequence). The CDR3 region has the DNA TGTGCCAGTAGCACCGCCCGGAGGTTTGAAAAACTGTTTTTT. It codes for CASSTARRFEKLFF.